This entry concerns a single T cell receptor (beta chain). What it binds is unknown. This record comes from a study of T cell responses to AZD1222 COVID-19 vaccine. Study-level findings and limits: Clonal diversity may have been underestimated in mostly white British donors. As reported, nearly half of all spike-specific TCRs target variant regions that are unmutated. Only five or six AZD1222 recipients tested seropositive at baseline.

The CDR3 covers 13 residues. Germline CDR1 LNHDA, CDR2 SQIVND (reference sequence). Losses at the gene ends were 5 bases for V and 2 bases for J; bases not matched to a gene: 2. Clones were read by immunoSEQ multiplex PCR, and TCRdb kept only the in-frame ones, dropping some. The data contain 150,000 to 250,000 clones, under 95% of them seen just once; the ten biggest clones take up about 1%. This TCR came from an adult who received the AZD1222 COVID-19 vaccine. The material sequenced was peripheral blood, taken 28 days after the second AZD1222 dose. This chain links TRBV19 with TRBJ1-2; TRBD1 matches at 7 bases. The CDR3 nucleotides are TGTGCCAGTAGTCCGGGACAGAACTATGGCTACACCTTC. Translated: CASSPGQNYGYTF.